This TCR beta chain comes out of a study of shared clonotypes between healthy human individuals. V was cut by 2 bases and J by 4 bases, with 14 bases left in between. Germline V gives CDR1 KGHSH, CDR2 LQKENI. This CDR3 has 15 amino acids. Here immunoSEQ multiplex PCR was the method, and the copy in TCRdb shows in-frame clones only, minus some. The repertoire holds approximately 500,000 clones, with approximately 95% as singletons. Concerning this clone itself: Antigen: not known.

Only Caucasian adults living in Nashville, Tennessee served as donors. Overall study results and limits: Estimated richness was generally greater in naive than memory subsets. Rarefaction revealed incomplete sorted-subset sequencing despite large depth.

The clonotype originates from a woman aged 25-40 years in good health. Sequencing was done on a sample of naive CD4+ T cells sorted from blood. The subset is: CD45RA+ positively selected. The chain employs TRBV18 and TRBJ1-1; unclear D gene. The CDR3, as DNA: TGTGCCAGCTCACCAAGCGGGGAAGTTGGCACTGAAGCTTTCTTT. This sequence encodes CASSPSGEVGTEAFF.